This T cell receptor (beta chain) came from a study of cytomegalovirus exposure and HLA in healthy donors. General study points: Relative to equally common others, HLA-associated TCR beta chains showed greater clonal expansion in a later analysis.

Note on this clone: Antigen unknown.

Both 60 Vbeta primers and 13 Jbeta primers went into the PCR. The table came from immunoSEQ multiplex PCR; TCRdb's copy has only in-frame clones and leaves some out. The table records some 200,000 clones, about 80% of them present only once. Germline CDR1 LGHNA, CDR2 YSLEER. V shed 4 bases, J shed 5 bases, and the junction held 12 bases outside the gene matches. This CDR3 comprises 16 residues. This receptor was obtained from a girl between 10 and 17 years old in good health and CMV-seronegative. The specimen sequenced was PBMCs. The rearrangement joins TRBV4-3 to TRBJ1-1; 8 bases fit TRBD1. The CDR3 spells CASSRTGRALYTEAFF. CDR3 DNA sequence: TGCGCCAGCAGCCGGACAGGGCGCGCCCTGTATACTGAAGCTTTCTTT.